A single sample gave rise to the 21 T cell receptor beta chains below, sequenced in a study of identical twins. TCRdb used MiXCR to reprocess the 5' RACE reads, holding one entry per CDR3 protein. The sample consists of 1.5 million to 2 million distinct CDR3 sequences, around 33% of them appearing once. The sample taken for sequencing was cord blood. These receptors originate from a newborn girl in good health.

For this clonotype: Being one base from a much bigger clone, this may be a read error. J is TRBJ2-7 and V is TRBV12-3 or TRBV12-4; D may be TRBD2 (6 bases). Trimming took off 5 bases at V and 7 bases at J, with 18 bases between the two ends. The CDR3 is 14 amino acids. The CDR3 DNA reads as TGTGCCAGCAGTCGACTAGTCCCCTACAATGAGCAGTACTTC. Translating gives CASSRLVPYNEQYF.

This clonotype was recorded many times. DNA for the CDR3: TGCAGCGTTGAAGGGACAGGGTCAACTAATGAAAAACTGTTTTTT. This sequence encodes CSVEGTGSTNEKLFF. This sequence joins TRBV29-1 and TRBJ1-4; 8 nucleotides agree with TRBD1. Germline loops: CDR1 SQVTM, CDR2 ANQGSEA. V shed 1 base and J 0 bases; nucleotides not matched to a gene: 1. CDR3 length: 15 residues.

The genes are TRBV10-3 and TRBJ2-3, with 9 bases lining up with TRBD2. V dropped 0 bases and J dropped 0; count of bases not matched to a gene: 7. The CDR3 is 18 residues long. Germline loops: CDR1 ENHRY, CDR2 SYGVKD. CDR3 region: CAISESAGTSLSTDTQYF. DNA for the CDR3: TGTGCCATCAGTGAGTCTGCCGGGACTAGCTTGAGCACAGATACGCAGTATTTT.

The chain links TRBV4-2 to TRBJ2-1; 15 nucleotides match TRBD2. The CDR3 spans 18 residues. The germline V gene has CDR1 LGHNA and CDR2 YNFKEQ. Trimming at V came to 4 bases and at J to 4 bases, leaving 8 bases not matched to a gene. CDR3 in DNA: TGTGCCAGCAGCCCACGGGGACTAGCGGGAGGAGGTTACAATGAGCAGTTCTTC. Encoded protein: CASSPRGLAGGGYNEQFF.

Turning to this clonotype: Relative to the germline gene, one junction end is altered; a read error may explain this. The chain carries TRBV18 and TRBJ2-4; 10 bases are shared with TRBD1. CDR1 and CDR2 (germline): KGHSH, LQKENI. The CDR3 has 15 residues. The CDR3 sequence is CASSPRGTGAYEQCF. The CDR3 DNA follows: TGTGCCAGCTCACCAAGAGGGACAGGGGCCTACGAGCAGTGCTTC.

This clonotype has more than one count but fewer than ten. The chain employs TRBV5-1 and TRBJ1-5, with D unresolved. Germline assignment: CDR1 SGHRS and CDR2 YFSETQ. Trimming took 2 bases from V and 7 from J, leaving 16 bases between them. The CDR3 is 15 amino acids. Here the CDR3 DNA reads TGCGCCAGCAGCTTACCAGCCCTAGGGAACCAGCCCCAGCATTTT. This translates into CASSLPALGNQPQHF.

A few counts support this clonotype. The gene calls are TRBV7-2 and TRBJ2-3; 10 positions match TRBD2. Germline lookup yields CDR1 SGHTA and CDR2 FQGNSA. The V gene end was trimmed by 5 bases and the J gene end by 0 bases; junction bases not matched to a gene: 8. This CDR3 spans 17 amino acids. The CDR3 DNA sequence: TGTGCCAGCAGCCGGACTAGCGGACGTCCGAGCACAGATACGCAGTATTTT. Encoded protein: CASSRTSGRPSTDTQYF.

This chain joins TRBV6-6 and TRBJ1-6; D is ambiguous. The CDR3 extends over 13 amino acids. Germline-derived CDR1 and CDR2 are MNHNY and SVGAGI (reference sequence). V lost 7 bases, J lost 8 bases, and 12 bases lay in between. The chain's CDR3 is CASKRNSDSPLHF. The CDR3 DNA follows: TGTGCCAGCAAGAGGAATTCGGATTCACCCCTCCACTTT.

This clonotype was counted a single time. The chain links TRBV20-1 to TRBJ2-2, with 9 bases fitting TRBD2. The CDR3 spans 16 residues. Germline CDR1 is DFQATT and CDR2 is SNEGSKA (reference sequence). After removal of 1 base from V and 3 bases from J, the junction contained 6 bases not matched to a gene. Here the CDR3 DNA reads TGCAGTGCTAGAGTAGCTCGCGGGGGGGACACCGGGGAGCTGTTTTTT. Amino acids: CSARVARGGDTGELFF.

Remarks on this clonotype: Relative to the germline gene, one junction end is altered; a read error may explain this. This rearrangement joins TRBV12-3 or TRBV12-4 to TRBJ2-7, with 13 nucleotides matching TRBD2. The CDR3 totals 15 residues. The CDR3 DNA sequence: TGTGCCAGCAGATTAGGACTAGCGGGAGAATACGAGCAGTACTTC. This gives the protein CASRLGLAGEYEQYF.

In this sample, this clonotype turned up a few times. This chain links TRBV20-1 with TRBJ2-5; D remains unclear. Matching the DNA end better, TRBJ2-7 makes the J call doubtful. Germline V gives CDR1 DFQATT, CDR2 SNEGSKA (reference sequence). CDR3 length: 14 amino acids. CDR3 sequence: CSAKSPQRSYEQYF. In DNA form, the CDR3 reads TGCAGTGCTAAGTCCCCTCAACGAAGCTACGAGCAGTACTTC.

This chain uses TRBV18 with TRBJ2-5; TRBD1 is a possible D gene (5 bases). Germline CDR1 reads KGHSH; CDR2 reads LQKENI. This CDR3 spans 14 amino acids. Trimming removed 3 bases from V and 5 bases from J, with 13 bases in between. The CDR3 nucleotides are TGTGCCAGCTCACCCAGGCAGGGTCCGGAGACCCAGTACTTC. It is translated as CASSPRQGPETQYF.

The V and J genes are TRBV13 and TRBJ2-5; TRBD2 matches 7 bases. CDR3 length equals 17 residues. Germline lookup yields CDR1 PRHDT and CDR2 FYEKMQ (reference sequence). V lost 3 bases to trimming and J lost 0 bases; unmatched junction nucleotides: 10. CDR3 bases: TGTGCCAGCAGCTTTGACGGGCCCGGGACTAACCAAGAGACCCAGTACTTC. Translation: CASSFDGPGTNQETQYF. The full variable domain, rest sourced from reference TRBV13 and TRBJ2-5, is AAGVIQSPRHLIKEKRETATLKCYPIPRHDTVYWYQQGPGQDPQFLISFYEKMQSDKGSIPDRFSAQQFSDYHSELNMSSLELGDSALYFCASSFDGPGTNQETQYFGPGTRLLVL.

This chain joins TRBV24-1 and TRBJ1-1, with D tentatively TRBD1 (5 bases). CDR3 size: 13 residues. Germline CDR1 KGHDR, CDR2 SFDVKD. Trimming left V 4 bases short and J 1 base short, with 6 bases between. In DNA, the CDR3 is TGTGCCACCAGTGACGACAGGAACACTGAAGCTTTCTTT. This encodes CATSDDRNTEAFF.

This clonotype was picked up a small number of times. The CDR3 DNA reads as TGCAGCGTTGAGCCGCGGACAGGGACCTACGAGCAGTACTTC. Translating it yields CSVEPRTGTYEQYF. V gene TRBV29-1 combines with J gene TRBJ2-7; 8 bases fit TRBD1. J lost 2 bases, V lost 3 bases, and 6 bases had no gene match. This CDR3 contains 14 residues. In germline, CDR1 is SQVTM, CDR2 ANQGSEA.

The rearrangement joins TRBV3-1 to TRBJ2-3, with TRBD2 matching over 13 bases. Germline CDR1 reads LGHDT; CDR2 reads YNNKEL (reference sequence). The CDR3 is 20 residues long. The J segment lost 4 bases and the V segment lost 3 bases, leaving 16 bases of the junction unmatched. CDR3 bases: TGTGCCAGCAGCCACCAAAGTTCGGGACTAGCGGGGAAAGGGGCAGATACGCAGTATTTT. Translation: CASSHQSSGLAGKGADTQYF.

This clonotype was detected only a few times. The J gene is TRBJ1-5, the V gene TRBV18, with D possibly matching TRBD1 (5 bases). The CDR3 has 14 amino acids. Per germline, CDR1 KGHSH and CDR2 LQKENI. Trimming pared 2 bases from V and 4 bases from J, leaving 9 bases between. The DNA of the CDR3 is TGTGCCAGCTCACCAGACAGTTTGAATCAGCCCCAGCATTTT. As protein: CASSPDSLNQPQHF.

V is TRBV4-1 and J is TRBJ2-3; D is ambiguous. Germline assignment: CDR1 MGHRA and CDR2 YSYEKL. Between the trimmed V and J ends, which lost 0 bases and 2 bases, there was a span of 15 bases. The CDR3 consists of 17 residues. CDR3 nucleotide sequence: TGCGCCAGCAGCCAAGAACCTACCCCACCCTACACAGATACGCAGTATTTT. This sequence encodes CASSQEPTPPYTDTQYF.

Remarks on this clonotype: One end of the junction does not line up with germline, which may come from a read error. The CDR3 reads CSAPTSGSGYKQYF. The CDR3 DNA reads TGCAGTGCGCCTACTAGCGGGAGCGGCTACAAGCAGTACTTC. The V call is TRBV20-1, the J call TRBJ2-7; 11 bases map to TRBD2. This CDR3 comprises 14 residues. Germline assignment: CDR1 DFQATT and CDR2 SNEGSKA (reference sequence).

The V gene is TRBV10-3, the J gene TRBJ1-2, with 7 nucleotides matching TRBD1. This CDR3 is built from 13 residues. Germline V gene sequence: CDR1 ENHRY, CDR2 SYGVKD. With V trimmed by 6 bases and J by 5 bases, 6 bases remained unmatched. CDR3 DNA sequence: TGTGCCATCAGCCTCCGGGACAGATATGGCTACACCTTC. As protein: CAISLRDRYGYTF.

The chain carries TRBV6-6 and TRBJ1-2; maybe TRBD1 (6 bases). V was trimmed by 7 bases and J by 4 bases, leaving 22 bases between them. In germline, CDR1 is MNHNY, CDR2 SVGAGI (reference sequence). The CDR3 length is 16 residues. The CDR3 protein is CASIQPQQGLAYGYTF. CDR3 sequence (DNA): TGTGCCAGCATCCAACCGCAACAGGGTTTGGCCTATGGCTACACCTTC.